This TCR beta chain was identified in a study of Ad26.COV2.S vaccination and SARS-CoV-2 variants. In the study overall: By the intramuscular route, Ad26.COV2.S was given once, or twice 56 days apart.

Treatment described: roughly 18 received Ad26.COV2.S at low or high dose, single or two shots; about 5 received placebo; per-sample allocation not given. The study sampled participants on day 63 after the first vaccine or placebo injection. Donor was an adult aged 18-55 years in Boston. Profiled with immunoSEQ multiplex PCR; TCRdb holds only in-frame clones, not every one. The table includes approximately 480,000 clones, 70% to 90% detected once. With regard to this clone: Its antigen remains unidentified.

V dropped 0 bases and J dropped 9; count of bases not matched to a gene: 5. The CDR3 loop spans 15 amino acids. Germline assignment: CDR1 KGHSH and CDR2 LQKENI. Study outcomes and limitations: Those who received the vaccine showed greater spike-specific TCR breadth than those given placebo. Those who received vaccine or placebo ended up with similar non-spike TCR breadth.

This specimen was peripheral blood, taken in a trial of Ad26.COV2.S vaccine versus placebo. This clonotype was sampled from a person aged 18 to 59 who received the Ad26.COV2.S COVID-19 vaccine or a placebo. The J gene is TRBJ2-1, the V gene TRBV18; 10 bases align to TRBD2. CDR3 sequence: CASSPPVAGGGEQFF. CDR3 bases: TGTGCCAGCTCACCACCGGTAGCGGGAGGAGGTGAGCAGTTCTTC.